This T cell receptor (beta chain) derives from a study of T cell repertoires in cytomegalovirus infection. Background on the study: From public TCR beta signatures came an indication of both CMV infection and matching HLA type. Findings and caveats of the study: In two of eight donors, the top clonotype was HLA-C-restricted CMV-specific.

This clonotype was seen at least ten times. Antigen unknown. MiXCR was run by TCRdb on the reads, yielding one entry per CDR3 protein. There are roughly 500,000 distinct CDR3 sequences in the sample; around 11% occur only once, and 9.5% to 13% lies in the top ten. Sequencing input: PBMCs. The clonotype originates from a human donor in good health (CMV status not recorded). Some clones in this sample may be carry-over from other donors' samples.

The CDR3, as DNA: TGTGCCAGCAGTTTATTCCAGGTTGCCGGGGAGCTGTTTTTT. As protein: CASSLFQVAGELFF. The rearrangement links TRBV27 to TRBJ2-2; no reliable D call. The V gene lost 1 base and the J gene lost 6 bases, with 9 bases spanning the gap. The germline gives CDR1 MNHEY, CDR2 SMNVEV (reference sequence). CDR3 length equals 14 residues.